What follows are 30 T cell receptor beta chains derived from one specimen sequenced in a study of cytomegalovirus exposure and HLA in healthy donors. Both 60 Vbeta primers and 13 Jbeta primers went into the PCR. Assay used: immunoSEQ multiplex PCR; TCRdb lists only in-frame clones, some missing. Here the sample spans about 150,000 clones, around 81% being singletons. The sample consisted of PBMCs. The receptors originated from a woman between 40 and 55 years old in good health and CMV-seropositive.

This clone was seen a few times. CDR3 bases: TGTGCCAGCTTCGCAGGGGGTGCTAATGAAAAACTGTTTTTT. Residues: CASFAGGANEKLFF. The chain uses TRBV2 and TRBJ1-4, with 7 positions matching TRBD1. Germline V gene data show CDR1 as SNHLY and CDR2 as FYNNEI. With V trimmed by 8 bases and J by 3 bases, 6 bases remained unmatched. This CDR3 region has 14 residues.

The chain couples TRBV27 to TRBJ1-5, with unresolved D. Germline V gene sequence: CDR1 MNHEY, CDR2 SMNVEV (reference sequence). V was cut by 2 bases and J by 3 bases, with 8 bases left in between. The CDR3 runs 14 residues. The CDR3 protein is CASSLGGYNQPQHF. The CDR3 DNA sequence: TGTGCCAGCAGTTTAGGAGGATACAATCAGCCCCAGCATTTT.

The chain has TRBV7-9 and TRBJ1-1; 11 positions agree with TRBD1. Germline CDR1 SEHNR, CDR2 FQNEAQ (reference sequence). Germline trimming cut 4 bases from V and 8 bases from J; bases unmatched to any gene: 6. The CDR3 loop spans 14 amino acids. CDR3 sequence reads: CASSSWTGGTEAFF. CDR3 sequence (DNA): TGTGCCAGCAGCTCGTGGACAGGGGGCACGGAAGCTTTCTTT.

This chain connects TRBV6-6 to TRBJ1-2; 7 bases are shared with TRBD1. J lost 0 bases, V lost 11 bases, and 9 bases had no gene match. The CDR3 covers 14 residues. From germline, CDR1 is MNHNY and CDR2 SVGAGI (reference sequence). This CDR3 is CAASRDRSNYGYTF. Written as DNA, the CDR3 is TGTGCCGCCAGCCGGGACAGATCTAACTATGGCTACACCTTC.

The rearrangement links TRBV19 to TRBJ1-5, with D possibly TRBD1 on 6 matching bases. CDR1 is LNHDA, CDR2 SQIVND, per germline (reference sequence). CDR3 length: 16 residues. V was shortened by 3 bases and J by 11 bases, with 23 bases between the two germline ends. CDR3 region: CASSISSSTGRQSQHF. The DNA of the CDR3 is TGTGCCAGTAGTATCTCATCATCGACAGGCCGGCAGTCCCAGCATTTT.

This clone was recorded at least ten times. This sequence joins TRBV5-1 and TRBJ2-7, with D tentatively TRBD1 (6 bases). CDR1 and CDR2 (germline): SGHRS, YFSETQ. The CDR3 loop spans 15 amino acids. The V gene lost 5 bases and the J gene lost 0 bases, with 15 bases spanning the gap. CDR3 sequence: CASREADSYSYEQYF. In DNA, the CDR3 is TGCGCCAGCAGGGAAGCGGACAGCTACTCCTACGAGCAGTACTTC.

The genes are TRBV7-9 and TRBJ2-1; D might be TRBD1 (5 bases). CDR3 size: 13 residues. Germline lookup yields CDR1 SEHNR and CDR2 FQNEAQ (reference sequence). The V end was cut by 2 bases, the J end by 7 bases, with 9 bases between. The CDR3 nucleotides read TGTGCCAGCAGCTTACCCAGGGCGAATGAGCAGTTCTTC. Translating gives CASSLPRANEQFF.

The chain couples TRBV5-6 to TRBJ2-5; 10 bases line up with TRBD1. Germline V CDR1 and CDR2: SGHDT, YYEEEE. V lost 4 bases to trimming and J lost 5 bases; unmatched junction nucleotides: 17. The length of the CDR3 is 18 residues. The CDR3 protein is CASSRPEAGTGAGETQYF. CDR3 DNA sequence: TGTGCCAGCAGCCGTCCCGAGGCCGGGACAGGGGCAGGGGAGACCCAGTACTTC.

Only a few counts were recorded for this clone. This rearrangement joins TRBV30 to TRBJ2-7, with 8 positions matching TRBD2. Trimming removed 0 bases from V and 8 bases from J; junction bases left unmatched: 6. This CDR3 region has 13 residues. Germline V gene data show CDR1 as GTSNPN and CDR2 as SVGIG (reference sequence). The CDR3 nucleotides read TGTGCCTGGAGTGTACAGTCGGGAGGGAAGCAGTACTTC. This encodes CAWSVQSGGKQYF. The full variable domain, its missing parts supplied by reference TRBV30 and TRBJ2-7, is SQTIHQWPATLVQPVGSPLSLECTVEGTSNPNLYWYRQAAGRGLQLLFYSVGIGQISSEVPQNLSASRPQDRQFILSSKKLLLSDSGFYLCAWSVQSGGKQYFGPGTRLTVT.

The chain couples TRBV6-1 to TRBJ2-3, with D hard to call. With 3 bases removed from V and 0 bases from J, the gap between germline ends came to 7 bases. CDR1 and CDR2 (germline): MNHNS, SASEGT. The CDR3 covers 14 residues. The CDR3 sequence is CASSEKASTDTQYF. The CDR3, as DNA: TGTGCCAGCAGTGAGAAAGCTAGCACAGATACGCAGTATTTT.

This chain links TRBV5-1 with TRBJ2-7; no definite D call. The CDR3 length is 15 residues. Trimming shortened V by 0 bases and J by 0 bases, and 10 bases separated the two germline ends. The germline V gene encodes CDR1 SGHRS and CDR2 YFSETQ. The CDR3 bases are TGCGCCAGCAGCTTGGCCTCCGGTTACTCCTACGAGCAGTACTTC. It encodes CASSLASGYSYEQYF.

The J gene is TRBJ2-7, the V gene TRBV4-2, with a tentative D call TRBD1 (5 bases). The CDR3 runs to 13 residues. Trimming stripped 1 base from V and 4 bases from J, with 8 bases between. Germline values: CDR1 LGHNA, CDR2 YNFKEQ. The CDR3 protein is CASSQVQGYEQYF. CDR3 nucleotides: TGTGCCAGCAGCCAAGTTCAGGGATACGAGCAGTACTTC.

The V gene is TRBV7-9, the J gene TRBJ2-3, with 8 bases that match TRBD2. The CDR3 is 17 amino acids. Trimming removed 1 base from V and 4 bases from J; junction bases left unmatched: 10. Per germline, CDR1 SEHNR and CDR2 FQNEAQ (reference sequence). The CDR3 protein is CASSLGGLVSSPDTQYF. For the CDR3, the DNA is TGTGCCAGCAGCTTAGGGGGACTAGTGAGCTCCCCAGATACGCAGTATTTT.

This clone was seen a handful of times. The chain uses TRBV7-8 and TRBJ1-3, with no clear D. The CDR3 has 17 amino acids. Trimming took off 2 bases at V and 1 base at J, with 15 bases between the two ends. Germline CDR1 SGHVS, CDR2 FQNEAQ. CDR3 amino acids: CASSLTQRRLSGNTIYF. The DNA for the CDR3 is TGTGCCAGCAGCTTAACCCAACGGCGACTATCTGGAAACACCATATATTTT.

This chain links TRBV5-1 with TRBJ2-7; D perhaps matches TRBD1 (6 bases). The CDR3 extends over 14 amino acids. V was pared by 4 bases and J by 3 bases, with 14 bases between. Germline V gene sequence: CDR1 SGHRS, CDR2 YFSETQ. In DNA, the CDR3 is TGCGCCAGCAGCCCTCAGGGGATTCTCTACGAGCAGTACTTC. Protein: CASSPQGILYEQYF.

V usage is TRBV16 and J usage is TRBJ2-5; 10 bases match TRBD1. Germline V gives CDR1 KGHSY, CDR2 FQNENV. Unmatched junction bases numbered 5, after V lost 6 bases and J lost 7 bases. The CDR3 totals 13 residues. CDR3 bases: TGTGCCAGCAGTTCCGGACAGGGGGGGACCCAGTACTTC. This encodes CASSSGQGGTQYF.

The rearrangement joins TRBV7-8 to TRBJ2-1; 15 bases map to TRBD2. CDR3 length equals 15 residues. Germline CDR1 and CDR2: SGHVS and FQNEAQ. V gave up 3 bases and J gave up 7 bases; unmatched junction bases: 1. CDR3 coding DNA: TGTGCCAGCAGCTTGGGACTAGCGGGAGGAAATGAGCAGTTCTTC. Its protein is CASSLGLAGGNEQFF.

The chain recombines TRBV27 with TRBJ2-7, with 8 bases lining up with TRBD1. CDR1 is MNHEY and CDR2 is SMNVEV in the germline V gene (reference sequence). This CDR3 contains 15 residues. The ends lost 0 bases at V and 4 bases at J; junction bases unmatched: 5. In DNA form, the CDR3 reads TGTGCCAGCAGTTTATCGGCAGGGGGCGGTTACGAGCAGTACTTC. Amino acids: CASSLSAGGGYEQYF.

The J gene is TRBJ2-2, the V gene TRBV9, with 13 nucleotides matching TRBD2. This CDR3 contains 16 residues. Per germline, CDR1 SGDLS and CDR2 YYNGEE. V shed 4 bases, J shed 5 bases, and the junction held 5 bases outside the gene matches. The CDR3 DNA is TGTGCCAGCAGCCCCCTGGGACTAGCGGGAACCGGGGAGCTGTTTTTT. Encoded protein: CASSPLGLAGTGELFF.

This clone was counted once. The chain employs TRBV29-1 and TRBJ1-1; D remains ambiguous. With 7 bases removed from V and 6 bases from J, the gap between germline ends came to 12 bases. The CDR3 is 11 residues long. Germline V gene sequence: CDR1 SQVTM, CDR2 ANQGSEA. The chain's CDR3 is CSADERSEAFF. The CDR3 DNA sequence: TGCAGCGCTGACGAACGGTCTGAAGCTTTCTTT.

As regards this clone: One end of the junction varies from germline; a read error may be responsible. In DNA form, the CDR3 reads TGTGCCAGCATTCCCCAGGGGATTAGCAATCGGCCCCAGCATTTT. It specifies CASIPQGISNRPQHF. The chain uses TRBV6-1 and TRBJ1-5; D perhaps matches TRBD1 (6 bases). CDR1 and CDR2 (germline): MNHNS, SASEGT. CDR3 length equals 15 residues.

The chain carries TRBV30 and TRBJ1-5; 7 bases agree with TRBD1. J gave up 6 bases and V 6 bases, and 11 bases lay outside the gene matches. The CDR3 consists of 14 residues. Germline loops: CDR1 GTSNPN, CDR2 SVGIG (reference sequence). CDR3 bases: TGTGCCTGTACCGGATCAGGGGGATTTCAGCCCCAGCATTTT. Its protein is CACTGSGGFQPQHF.

V is TRBV30 and J is TRBJ2-5; D perhaps matches TRBD2 (5 bases). The germline V gene has CDR1 GTSNPN and CDR2 SVGIG (reference sequence). Trimming shortened V by 2 bases and J by 4 bases, and 14 bases separated the two germline ends. The CDR3 loop spans 14 amino acids. The CDR3 protein is CAWSRLGRTETQYF. As DNA, the CDR3 is TGTGCCTGGAGTCGACTGGGGAGAACAGAGACCCAGTACTTC.

This chain joins TRBV27 and TRBJ1-1, with no clear D. The germline V and J ends were trimmed by 8 bases and 7 bases, with 14 bases remaining between them. The CDR3 has 12 residues. CDR1 and CDR2 from the germline V gene are MNHEY and SMNVEV (reference sequence). The CDR3: CASSRALGEAFF. As DNA, the CDR3 is TGTGCCAGCTCTCGAGCTCTTGGTGAAGCTTTCTTT.

The CDR3: CASSENVASGSNTDTQYF. The CDR3 DNA follows: TGCGCCAGCAGCGAGAACGTGGCTAGCGGGAGTAACACAGATACGCAGTATTTT. The gene calls are TRBV5-1 and TRBJ2-3; TRBD2 matches 10 bases. V was clipped by 4 bases and J by 2 bases; unmatched bases: 13. The germline V gene has CDR1 SGHRS and CDR2 YFSETQ. The CDR3 runs to 18 residues.

The chain combines TRBV7-9 with TRBJ1-1; D not resolved. Germline V gene sequence: CDR1 SEHNR, CDR2 FQNEAQ (reference sequence). The CDR3 has 12 amino acids. Between the trimmed V and J ends, which lost 8 bases and 3 bases, there was a span of 10 bases. CDR3 DNA: TGTGCCAGCCAAAGGAGTGACACTGAAGCTTTCTTT. Amino acids: CASQRSDTEAFF.

A single count supports this clone. J is TRBJ2-2 and V is TRBV14, with TRBD2 matching 8 bases. J lost 0 bases, V lost 3 bases, and 3 bases had no gene match. Germline loops: CDR1 SGHDN, CDR2 FVKESK. CDR3 length: 16 residues. CDR3 amino acids: CASSHKGLANTGELFF. Written as DNA, the CDR3 is TGTGCCAGCAGCCACAAGGGACTAGCGAACACCGGGGAGCTGTTTTTT.

The rearrangement links TRBV18 to TRBJ2-5; TRBD2 matches 7 bases. The CDR3 runs to 15 residues. Germline CDR1 is KGHSH and CDR2 is LQKENI. With 3 bases clipped from V and 2 bases from J, the junction kept 6 bases outside the gene matches. DNA for the CDR3: TGTGCCAGCTCACCGGAAAGCGGGGCACAAGAGACCCAGTACTTC. This gives the protein CASSPESGAQETQYF.

The V call is TRBV27, the J call TRBJ2-3; 10 bases agree with TRBD1. The germline V gene has CDR1 MNHEY and CDR2 SMNVEV (reference sequence). The CDR3 loop spans 16 amino acids. V shed 4 bases, J shed 1 base, and the junction held 5 bases outside the gene matches. This CDR3 is CASSSPGTGGTDTQYF. DNA of the CDR3: TGTGCCAGCAGTTCCCCCGGGACAGGGGGCACAGATACGCAGTATTTT.

The chain has TRBV19 and TRBJ1-5; maybe TRBD1 (6 bases). Germline V gene sequence: CDR1 LNHDA, CDR2 SQIVND (reference sequence). V was cut by 3 bases and J by 2 bases, with 17 bases left in between. The length of the CDR3 is 17 residues. This CDR3 reads CASSIYTGSVGNQPQHF. In nucleotides, the CDR3 is TGTGCCAGTAGTATTTATACAGGGTCCGTAGGCAATCAGCCCCAGCATTTT.